This TCR beta chain was documented in a study of T cell repertoires in cytomegalovirus infection. Overall study results and limits: HLA-C-restricted, CMV-specific TCR beta clonotypes were dominant ex vivo.

About this clonotype itself: Antigen: not known.

Using its own MiXCR run on the reads, TCRdb lists one record per CDR3 protein. The sample lists nearly 550,000 distinct CDR3 sequences, approximately 17% occurring once. Germline lookup yields CDR1 ENHRY and CDR2 SYGVKD. The CDR3 covers 18 residues. V shed 4 bases, J shed 3 bases, and the junction held 13 bases outside the gene matches. V gene TRBV10-3 combines with J gene TRBJ2-7; 12 nucleotides line up with TRBD2. The sequenced material came from CD8+ T cells from PBMCs. The TCR sequence derives from a human donor in good health (CMV status not recorded). Some clones in this sample may be carry-over from other donors' samples. CDR3 sequence reads: CAISVYETSGRPHYEQYF. DNA of the CDR3: TGTGCCATCAGTGTCTATGAGACTAGCGGGAGACCCCACTACGAGCAGTACTTC.